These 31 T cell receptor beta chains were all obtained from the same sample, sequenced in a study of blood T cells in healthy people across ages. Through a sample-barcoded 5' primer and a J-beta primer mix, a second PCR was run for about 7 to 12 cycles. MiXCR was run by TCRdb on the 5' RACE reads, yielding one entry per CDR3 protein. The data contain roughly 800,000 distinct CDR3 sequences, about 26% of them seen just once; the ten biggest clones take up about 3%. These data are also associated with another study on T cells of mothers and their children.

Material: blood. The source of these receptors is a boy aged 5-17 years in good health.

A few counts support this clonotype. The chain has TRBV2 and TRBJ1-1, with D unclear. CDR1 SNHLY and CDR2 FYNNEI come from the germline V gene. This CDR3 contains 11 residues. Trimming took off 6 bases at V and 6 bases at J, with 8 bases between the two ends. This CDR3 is CASRREAEAFF. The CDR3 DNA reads TGTGCCAGCAGACGAGAGGCTGAAGCTTTCTTT.

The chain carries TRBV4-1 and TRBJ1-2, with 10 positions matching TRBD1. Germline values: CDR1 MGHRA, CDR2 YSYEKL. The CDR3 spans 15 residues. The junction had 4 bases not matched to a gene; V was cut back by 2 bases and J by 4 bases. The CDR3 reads CASSQTGQGSYGYTF. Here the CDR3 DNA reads TGCGCCAGCAGCCAAACGGGACAGGGGAGCTATGGCTACACCTTC.

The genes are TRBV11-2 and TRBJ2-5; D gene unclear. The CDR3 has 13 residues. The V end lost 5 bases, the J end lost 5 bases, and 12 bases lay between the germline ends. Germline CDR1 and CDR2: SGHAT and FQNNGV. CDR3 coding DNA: TGTGCCAGCAGCGGCGACCGAAGTGAGACCCAGTACTTC. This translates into CASSGDRSETQYF.

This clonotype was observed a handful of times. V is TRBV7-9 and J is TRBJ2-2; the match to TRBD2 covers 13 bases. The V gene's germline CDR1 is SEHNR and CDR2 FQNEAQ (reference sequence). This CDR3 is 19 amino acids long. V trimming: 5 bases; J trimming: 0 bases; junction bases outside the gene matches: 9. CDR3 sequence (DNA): TGTGCCAGCAGCCCTCGACTAGCGGGGGGCCGCGCGAACACCGGGGAGCTGTTTTTT. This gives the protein CASSPRLAGGRANTGELFF.

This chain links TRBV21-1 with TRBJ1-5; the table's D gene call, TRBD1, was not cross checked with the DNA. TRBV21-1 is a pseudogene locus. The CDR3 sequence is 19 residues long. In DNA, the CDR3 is TGTGCCAGCAGCAATGGTGGGACGATAAGGGGATATAGCAATCAGCCCCAGCATTTT. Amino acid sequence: CASSNGGTIRGYSNQPQHF.

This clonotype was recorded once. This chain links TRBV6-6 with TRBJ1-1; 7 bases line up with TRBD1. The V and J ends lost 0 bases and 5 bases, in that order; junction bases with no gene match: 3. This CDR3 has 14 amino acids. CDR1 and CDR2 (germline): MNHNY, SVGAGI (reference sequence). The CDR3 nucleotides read TGTGCCAGCAGTTACTCCCCAGGGGGGACTGAAGCTTTCTTT. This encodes CASSYSPGGTEAFF.

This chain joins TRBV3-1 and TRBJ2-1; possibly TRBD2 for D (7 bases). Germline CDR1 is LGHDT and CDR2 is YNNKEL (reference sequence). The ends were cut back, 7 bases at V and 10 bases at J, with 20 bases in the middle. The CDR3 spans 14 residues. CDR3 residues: CASNVRGGPGEQFF. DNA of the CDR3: TGTGCCAGCAACGTAAGGGGGGGGCCGGGGGAGCAGTTCTTC.

CDR3 sequence: CSVEDLRRGGDTQYF. In DNA, the CDR3 is TGCAGCGTTGAAGATTTACGCAGGGGAGGGGATACGCAGTATTTT. The chain is built from TRBV29-1 and TRBJ2-3; TRBD2 might be the D (7 bases). Germline assignment: CDR1 SQVTM and CDR2 ANQGSEA. This CDR3 comprises 15 residues. Trimming left V 0 bases short and J 6 bases short, with 16 bases between.

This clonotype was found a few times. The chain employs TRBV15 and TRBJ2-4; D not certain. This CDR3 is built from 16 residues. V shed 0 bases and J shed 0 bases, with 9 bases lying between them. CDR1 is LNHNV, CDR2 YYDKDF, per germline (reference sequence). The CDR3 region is CATSRDWDIAKNIQYF. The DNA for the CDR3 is TGTGCCACCAGCAGAGATTGGGATATAGCCAAAAACATTCAGTACTTC.

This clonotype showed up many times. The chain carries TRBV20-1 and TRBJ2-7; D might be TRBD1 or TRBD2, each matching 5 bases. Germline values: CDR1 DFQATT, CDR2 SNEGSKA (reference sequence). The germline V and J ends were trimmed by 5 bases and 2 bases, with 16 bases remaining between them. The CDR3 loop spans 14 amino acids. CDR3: CSAETGTPPYEQYF. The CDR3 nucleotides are TGCAGTGCTGAAACCGGGACCCCACCCTACGAGCAGTACTTC.

CDR3 sequence: CATSREQGGYEQYF. The CDR3 nucleotides are TGTGCCACCAGCAGAGAACAAGGAGGGTACGAGCAGTACTTC. This rearrangement joins TRBV15 to TRBJ2-7; D might be TRBD2 (6 bases). CDR3 size: 14 residues. The germline V gene encodes CDR1 LNHNV and CDR2 YYDKDF (reference sequence). Between the trimmed V and J ends, which lost 0 bases and 4 bases, there was a span of 10 bases.

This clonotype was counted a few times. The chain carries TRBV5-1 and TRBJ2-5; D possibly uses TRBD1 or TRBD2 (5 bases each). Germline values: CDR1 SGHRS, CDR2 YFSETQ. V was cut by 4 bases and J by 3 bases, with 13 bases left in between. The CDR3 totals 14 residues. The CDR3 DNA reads TGCGCCAGCAGCCCCGGGACGTTCGAAGAGACCCAGTACTTC. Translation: CASSPGTFEETQYF.

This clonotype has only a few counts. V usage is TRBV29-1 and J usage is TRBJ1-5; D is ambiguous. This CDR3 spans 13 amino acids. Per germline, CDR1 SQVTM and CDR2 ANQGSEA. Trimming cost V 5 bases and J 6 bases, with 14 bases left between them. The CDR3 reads CSVSKGDGQPQHF. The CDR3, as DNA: TGCAGCGTTTCCAAAGGCGATGGTCAGCCCCAGCATTTT.

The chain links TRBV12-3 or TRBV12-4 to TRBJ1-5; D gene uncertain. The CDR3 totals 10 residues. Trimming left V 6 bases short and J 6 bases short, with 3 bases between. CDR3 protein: CASSRQPQHF. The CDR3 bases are TGTGCCAGCAGCCGTCAGCCCCAGCATTTT.

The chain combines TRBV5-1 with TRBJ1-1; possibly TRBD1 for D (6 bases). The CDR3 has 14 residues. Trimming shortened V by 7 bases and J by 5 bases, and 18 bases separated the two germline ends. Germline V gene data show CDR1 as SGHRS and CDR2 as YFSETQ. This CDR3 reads CASADGGARTEAFF. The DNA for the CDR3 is TGCGCCAGCGCCGACGGGGGGGCGAGGACTGAAGCTTTCTTT.

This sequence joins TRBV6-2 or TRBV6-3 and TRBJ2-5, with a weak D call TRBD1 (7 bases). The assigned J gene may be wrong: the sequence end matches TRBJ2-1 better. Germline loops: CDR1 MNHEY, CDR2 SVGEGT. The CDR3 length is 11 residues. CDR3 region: CASSRGTAQFF. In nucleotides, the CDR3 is TGTGCCAGCAGCCGGGGGACAGCGCAGTTCTTC.

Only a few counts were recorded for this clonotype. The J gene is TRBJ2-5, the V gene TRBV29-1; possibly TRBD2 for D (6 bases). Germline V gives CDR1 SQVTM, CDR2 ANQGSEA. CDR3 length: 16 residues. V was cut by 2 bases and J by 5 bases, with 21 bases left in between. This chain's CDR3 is CSVESGVTMVEETQYF. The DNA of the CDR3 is TGCAGCGTTGAATCGGGGGTCACGATGGTGGAGGAGACCCAGTACTTC.

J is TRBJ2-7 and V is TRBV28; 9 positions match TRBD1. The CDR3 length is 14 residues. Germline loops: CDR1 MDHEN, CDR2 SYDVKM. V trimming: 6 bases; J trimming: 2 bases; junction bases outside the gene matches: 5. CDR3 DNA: TGTGCCAGCAGCCACAGGGGGCCAGCCTACGAGCAGTACTTC. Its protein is CASSHRGPAYEQYF.

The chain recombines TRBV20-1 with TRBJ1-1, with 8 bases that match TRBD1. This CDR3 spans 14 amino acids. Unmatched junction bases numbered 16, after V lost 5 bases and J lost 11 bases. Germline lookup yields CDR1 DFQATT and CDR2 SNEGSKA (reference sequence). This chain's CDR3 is CSALKEDRGIEAFF. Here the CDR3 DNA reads TGCAGTGCTCTCAAGGAAGACAGGGGTATCGAGGCTTTCTTT.

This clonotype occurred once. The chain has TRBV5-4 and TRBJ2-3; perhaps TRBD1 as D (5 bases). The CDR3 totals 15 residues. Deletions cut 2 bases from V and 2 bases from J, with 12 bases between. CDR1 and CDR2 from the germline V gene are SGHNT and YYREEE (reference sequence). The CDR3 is CASSFGAPDTDTQYF. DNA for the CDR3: TGTGCCAGCAGCTTTGGGGCGCCGGACACAGATACGCAGTATTTT.

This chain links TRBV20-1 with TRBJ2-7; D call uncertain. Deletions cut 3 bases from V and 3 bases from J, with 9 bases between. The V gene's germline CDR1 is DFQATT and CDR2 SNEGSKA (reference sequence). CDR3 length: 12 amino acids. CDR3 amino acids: CSARVGSYEQYF. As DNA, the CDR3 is TGCAGTGCTAGGGTTGGCAGCTACGAGCAGTACTTC.

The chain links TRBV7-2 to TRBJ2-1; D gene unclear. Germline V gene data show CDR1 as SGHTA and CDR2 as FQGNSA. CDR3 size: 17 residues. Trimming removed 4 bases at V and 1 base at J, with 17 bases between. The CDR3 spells CASSSPKPRVSYNEQFF. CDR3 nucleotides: TGTGCCAGCAGCTCCCCGAAGCCCCGGGTATCCTACAATGAGCAGTTCTTC.

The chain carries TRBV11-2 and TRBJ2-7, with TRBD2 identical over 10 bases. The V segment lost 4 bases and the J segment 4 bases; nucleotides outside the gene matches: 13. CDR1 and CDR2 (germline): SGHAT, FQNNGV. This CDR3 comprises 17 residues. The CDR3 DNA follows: TGTGCCAGCAGCTCCCCGCGGGCTAGCGGGGGACGATACGAGCAGTACTTC. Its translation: CASSSPRASGGRYEQYF.

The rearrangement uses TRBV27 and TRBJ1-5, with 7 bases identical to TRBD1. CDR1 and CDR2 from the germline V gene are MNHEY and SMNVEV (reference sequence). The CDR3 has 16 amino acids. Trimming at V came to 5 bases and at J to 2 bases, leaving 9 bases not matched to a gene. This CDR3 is CASSQQGLVGNQPQHF. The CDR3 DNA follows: TGTGCCAGCAGTCAACAGGGGCTAGTGGGCAATCAGCCCCAGCATTTT.

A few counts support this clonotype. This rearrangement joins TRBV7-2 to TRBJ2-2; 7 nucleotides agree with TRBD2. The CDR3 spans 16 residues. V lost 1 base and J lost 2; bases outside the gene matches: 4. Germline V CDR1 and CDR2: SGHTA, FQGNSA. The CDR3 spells CASSLVASGNTGELFF. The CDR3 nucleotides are TGTGCCAGCAGCTTAGTGGCTAGCGGAAACACCGGGGAGCTGTTTTTT.

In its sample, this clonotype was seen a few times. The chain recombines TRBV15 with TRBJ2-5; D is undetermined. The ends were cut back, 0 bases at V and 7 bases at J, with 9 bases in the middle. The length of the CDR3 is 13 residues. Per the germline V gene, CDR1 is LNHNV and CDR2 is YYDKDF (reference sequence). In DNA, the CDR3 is TGTGCCACCAGCAGAGATCTATATGGGACCCAGTACTTC. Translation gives CATSRDLYGTQYF.

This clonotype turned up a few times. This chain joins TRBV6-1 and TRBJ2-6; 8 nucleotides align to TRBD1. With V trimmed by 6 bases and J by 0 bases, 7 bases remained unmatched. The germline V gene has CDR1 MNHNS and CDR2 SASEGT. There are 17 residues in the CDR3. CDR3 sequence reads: CASRPGQAASGANVLTF. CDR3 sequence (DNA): TGTGCCAGCAGACCGGGACAGGCCGCCTCTGGGGCCAACGTCCTGACTTTC.

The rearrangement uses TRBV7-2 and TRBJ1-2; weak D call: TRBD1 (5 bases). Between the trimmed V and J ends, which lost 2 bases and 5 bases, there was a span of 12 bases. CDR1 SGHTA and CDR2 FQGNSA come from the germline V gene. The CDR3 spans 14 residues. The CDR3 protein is CASSLIQGTYGYTF. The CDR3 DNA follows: TGTGCCAGCAGCTTAATCCAGGGTACTTATGGCTACACCTTC.

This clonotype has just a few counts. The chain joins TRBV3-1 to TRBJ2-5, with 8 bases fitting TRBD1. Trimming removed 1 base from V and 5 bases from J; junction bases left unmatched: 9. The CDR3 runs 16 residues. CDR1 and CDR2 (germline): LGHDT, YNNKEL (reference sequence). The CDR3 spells CASSQGWGRGPETQYF. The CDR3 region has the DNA TGTGCCAGCAGCCAAGGGTGGGGCAGGGGGCCCGAGACCCAGTACTTC.

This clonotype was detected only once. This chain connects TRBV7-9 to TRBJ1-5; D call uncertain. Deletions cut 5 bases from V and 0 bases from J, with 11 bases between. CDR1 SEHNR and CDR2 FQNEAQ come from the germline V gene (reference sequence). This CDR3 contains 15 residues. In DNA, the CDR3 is TGTGCCAGCAGCCCATCTGGGTCTAGCAATCAGCCCCAGCATTTT. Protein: CASSPSGSSNQPQHF.

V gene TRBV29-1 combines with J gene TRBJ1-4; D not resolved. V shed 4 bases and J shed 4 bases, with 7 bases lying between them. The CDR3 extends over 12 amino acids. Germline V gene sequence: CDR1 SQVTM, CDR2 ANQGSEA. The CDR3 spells CSVAGDNEKLFF. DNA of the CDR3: TGCAGCGTTGCTGGGGATAATGAAAAACTGTTTTTT.